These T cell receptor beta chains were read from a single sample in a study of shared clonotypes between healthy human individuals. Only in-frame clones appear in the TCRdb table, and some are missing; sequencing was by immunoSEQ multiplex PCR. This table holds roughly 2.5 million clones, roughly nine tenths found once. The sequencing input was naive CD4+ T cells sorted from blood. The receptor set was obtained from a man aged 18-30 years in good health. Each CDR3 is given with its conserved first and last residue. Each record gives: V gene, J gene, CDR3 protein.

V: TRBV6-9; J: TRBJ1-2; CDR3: CASSGAPNYGYTF
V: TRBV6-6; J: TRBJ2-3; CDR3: CASSYRQTGTDTQYF
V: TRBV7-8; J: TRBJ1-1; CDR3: CASSPPRTAGTNTEAFF
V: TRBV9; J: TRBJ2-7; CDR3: CASSVGARLAGKSYEQYF
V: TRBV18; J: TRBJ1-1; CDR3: CASSLGQGWDTEAFF
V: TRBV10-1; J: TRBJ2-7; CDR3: CASTVEGAAGSYEQYF
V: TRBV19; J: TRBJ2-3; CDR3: CASSLGVSTSTDTQYF
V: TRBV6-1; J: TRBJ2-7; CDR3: CASSEGGTGLYEQYF
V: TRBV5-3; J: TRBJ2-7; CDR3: CARSLRNGQGAQGEQYF
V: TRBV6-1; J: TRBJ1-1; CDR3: CASSEVGTGKSSEAFF
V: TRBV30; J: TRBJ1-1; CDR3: CAWSVPGRKNTEAFF
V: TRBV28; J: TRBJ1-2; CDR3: CASSLSVRTGGRYGYTF
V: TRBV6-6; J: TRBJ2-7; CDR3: CASSLAGSYEQYF
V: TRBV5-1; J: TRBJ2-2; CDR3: CASSLVSGVITGELFF
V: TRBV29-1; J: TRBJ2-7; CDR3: CSVDEAGLYF